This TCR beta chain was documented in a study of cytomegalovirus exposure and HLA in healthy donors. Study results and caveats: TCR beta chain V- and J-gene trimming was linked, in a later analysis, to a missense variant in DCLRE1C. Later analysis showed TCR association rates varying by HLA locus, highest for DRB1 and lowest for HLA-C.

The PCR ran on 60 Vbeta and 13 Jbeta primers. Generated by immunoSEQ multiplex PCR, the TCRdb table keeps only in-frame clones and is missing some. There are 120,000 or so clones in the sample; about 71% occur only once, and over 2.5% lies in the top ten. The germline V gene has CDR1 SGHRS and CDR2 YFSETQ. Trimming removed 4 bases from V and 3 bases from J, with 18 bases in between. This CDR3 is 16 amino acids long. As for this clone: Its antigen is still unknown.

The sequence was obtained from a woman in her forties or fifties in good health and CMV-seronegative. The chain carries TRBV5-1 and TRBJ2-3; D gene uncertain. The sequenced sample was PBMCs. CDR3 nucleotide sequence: TGCGCCAGCAGCCCCTGGCCGGGTCAGAGGACAGATACGCAGTATTTT. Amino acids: CASSPWPGQRTDTQYF.